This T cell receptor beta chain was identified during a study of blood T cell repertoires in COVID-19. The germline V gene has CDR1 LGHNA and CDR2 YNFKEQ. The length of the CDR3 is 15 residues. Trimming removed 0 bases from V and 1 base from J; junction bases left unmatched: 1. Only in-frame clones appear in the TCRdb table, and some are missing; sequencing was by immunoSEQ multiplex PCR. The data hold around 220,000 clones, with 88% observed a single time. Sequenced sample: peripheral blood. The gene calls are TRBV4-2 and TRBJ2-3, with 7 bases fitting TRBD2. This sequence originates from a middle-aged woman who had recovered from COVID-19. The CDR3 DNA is TGTGCCAGCAGCCAAGAAGCGGGACGCACAGATACGCAGTATTTT. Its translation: CASSQEAGRTDTQYF.